This T cell receptor beta chain originates from a study of blood T cells in healthy people across ages. Points from the study as a whole: Diversity of TCR beta per million T cells declined in a roughly linear way with age.

This clonotype was seen only a few times. Antigen specificity is unknown. There are 13 residues in the CDR3. Germline V lookup: CDR1 MNHEY, CDR2 SVGAGI. Samples each had at least 6 micrograms of total RNA extracted. With a J-beta primer mix and a sample-barcoded 5' primer, a second PCR ran roughly 7 to 11 cycles. Each cDNA molecule was tagged by a template-switch adaptor with 12 random nucleotides. TCRdb passed the 5' RACE reads through MiXCR, listing each CDR3 protein once. The repertoire includes about 1.5 million distinct CDR3 sequences, roughly 40% of them detected once, and 6.5% to 10% sits in the top ten.

This receptor was taken from a woman aged 18-30 years in good health. The chain employs TRBV6-5 and TRBJ2-7; TRBD2 might be the D (5 bases). The DNA end favors TRBJ2-5, so the J call may be wrong. The specimen sequenced was blood. The CDR3 spells CASSDEGLETQYF. CDR3 coding DNA: TGTGCCAGCAGTGATGAGGGTCTAGAGACCCAGTACTTC.